This T cell receptor (beta chain) was documented in a study of T cell responses to AZD1222 COVID-19 vaccine. Study-level results: Seropositive status at baseline applied to only 5 or 6 AZD1222 recipients.

A note on this clone: Its antigen is unidentified.

The CDR3 runs 13 residues. V shed 2 bases and J shed 5 bases, with 7 bases lying between them. The germline gives CDR1 SGHTA, CDR2 FQGNSA. Produced via immunoSEQ multiplex PCR; TCRdb's table is partial and in-frame only. The sample has over 50,000 clones; approximately 84% are singletons. The chain links TRBV7-2 to TRBJ1-5, with a weak D call TRBD1 (6 bases). The receptor's source is an adult in good health. The material was peripheral blood, obtained on day 0 of AZD1222 vaccination. The CDR3 sequence: CASSLRGDQPQHF. The CDR3 nucleotides are TGTGCCAGCAGCTTAAGGGGGGATCAGCCCCAGCATTTT.